This TCR beta chain originates from a study of graft-versus-host responses after intestinal transplantation (dated by TCRdb to the early 2020s). Background on the whole study: Recipients received multivisceral, liver-intestinal, or isolated intestinal transplants. Donor T cell macrochimerism was defined as a peak of at least 4% donor T cells among recipient peripheral blood mononuclear cells. Of the 20 to 30 intestinal transplant recipients enrolled in the cohort, one of whom was a retransplant, a few patients without pretransplant specimens were excluded. After intestinal transplantation, graft-versus-host and host-versus-graft alloreactive T cell clones were followed in the graft, circulation and bone marrow using bulk TCR-beta CDR3 sequencing. To identify alloreactive clones, pre-transplant mixed lymphocyte reaction products were sequenced and then compared with unstimulated pre-transplant donor and recipient T cells. All recipients received anti-thymocyte globulin induction followed by maintenance tacrolimus and steroids for around three years. Instead of going to the commercial service, samples from a few later patients were sequenced in-house on an Illumina MiSeq and processed with MiXCR.

This clone has just a few counts. Its cognate antigen has yet to be identified. Base qualities are missing; no much larger clone stands one base away. Taken from the germline V gene, the CDR1 and CDR2 loops are MNHNS and SASEGT. Germline trimming: 2 bases from V, 3 bases from J; junction bases outside gene matches: 7. The CDR3 has 16 amino acids, counting the end cysteine and phenylalanine. This entry keeps only the CDR3 DNA: 48 bases, framed from base 1. Dithiothreitol, EDTA incubations and collagenase D digestion were used to isolate intraepithelial and lamina propria lymphocytes from graft specimens. Serial intestinal graft biopsy specimens collected up to 600 days after transplant underwent bulk TCR-beta sequencing. The library was generated by the immunoSEQ multiplex PCR assay. For most patients, high-throughput TCR-beta CDR3 sequencing of genomic DNA was performed by Adaptive Biotechnologies. Per the original workflow: Adaptive's ImmunoSEQ software was the source of the TCR sequencing data for 15 to 20 patients, while three other patients were processed with MiXCR and VDJtools. CDR3 nucleotide sequences shared by donor and recipient were removed because the origin of these sequences could not be assigned. To be classed as alloreactive, a clone needed at least 2-fold expansion over unstimulated cells and a minimum CFSE-low frequency of 0.002% (template counts) or 0.001% (read counts). A clone was considered mappable if detected in the sequenced pre-transplant spleen, lymph node, or MLR CFSE-low populations of the donor or recipient. The cumulative frequency of alloreactive clones was calculated as a percentage of all sequences, weighted by copy number. The source is immuneACCESS, and TCRdb retained only in-frame sequences with V and J called. Part of the clones is not carried over; for the studies checked, unresolved V genes explain less than half of this, and the remainder is unexplained. The V and J calls and clone size come from that table; D and trimming were worked out from the DNA. This sample gives some 20,000 clones in total; approximately 70% of them show up just once. The ten largest clones capture around 8.5% of the sample.

Paper-wide results and their limitations: GvH clones were detected in recipient bone marrow, and some appeared earlier in ileal mucosa or blood, consistent with an intestinal mucosal origin. Early after transplant, peak levels of circulating GvH clones were found to be associated with declines in HvG clones. The conclusions were limited by the relatively low number and heterogeneity of the intestinal transplant patients. High GvH to HvG T cell clonal ratios were observed in the allografts of patients with donor T cell macrochimerism.

This clonotype was sampled from a human patient who received an intestinal transplant, so some T cells may come from the graft donor. The sequencing used ileum tissue, collected approximately 3 weeks after intestinal transplant. The sequence joins TRBV6-1 to TRBJ2-7; TRBD1 lines up with 10 middle nucleotides. The CDR3 protein is CASSELGQGLYYEQYF. The DNA reads as follows: TGTGCCAGCAGTGAACTGGGACAGGGGCTCTACTACGAGCAGTACTTC.